This T cell receptor (beta chain) came from a study of early T cells in non-severe SARS-CoV-2 infection. Study summary: Chains from this unsorted whole-blood bulk RNA could not be paired.

Unique molecular identifiers were attached to individual cDNA molecules. TCRdb reprocessed the 5' RACE reads with MiXCR, giving one entry per CDR3 protein. The profile shows 55,000 to 80,000 distinct CDR3 sequences, over 10% of them singletons. About this clonotype itself: Its target is not known.

Findings of the study overall: Clonotype matching in VDJdb favored anti-spike CD8 responses and did not capture private and CD4 specificities.

This CDR3 has 15 amino acids. Trimming took 7 bases from V and 1 from J; bases not matched to a gene: 6. Looked up from germline, CDR1 is ENHRY and CDR2 is SYGVKD. The receptor comes from an adult who was a healthcare worker with PCR-confirmed SARS-CoV-2 infection or an uninfected control (not recorded which). This specimen consisted of whole blood, obtained at baseline. This rearrangement joins TRBV10-3 to TRBJ2-1, with 8 bases identical to TRBD2. CDR3 bases: TGTGCCATCACCATGGGACTAGGTTCCTACAATGAGCAGTTCTTC. It yields the protein CAITMGLGSYNEQFF.